The 25 T cell receptor beta chains presented below share a single source sample, sequenced in a study of graft-versus-host responses after intestinal transplantation. The antigens for these receptors are not known. TCRdb's table, derived via immunoSEQ multiplex PCR, lists solely in-frame clones and lacks some. The sample has some 64,000 clones, roughly 90% seen once. The specimen was unstimulated CD8+ T cells sorted from spleen or lymph node cells, collected before transplant. Every receptor here comes from a human donor who was the organ donor for an intestinal transplant.

J is TRBJ1-2 and V is TRBV30; 7 bases fit TRBD1. J gave up 7 bases and V 4 bases, and 6 bases lay outside the gene matches. Germline CDR1 and CDR2: GTSNPN and SVGIG (reference sequence). The CDR3 has 12 amino acids. The CDR3 loop reads CAWIPRGAGYTF. The CDR3 bases are TGTGCCTGGATTCCCAGGGGGGCTGGCTACACCTTC.

This clone was seen just once. This sequence joins TRBV7-9 and TRBJ2-7; 8 bases line up with TRBD1. Trimming took 2 bases from V and 5 from J; bases not matched to a gene: 5. Germline V gene lookup returns CDR1 SEHNR and CDR2 FQNEAQ (reference sequence). The length of the CDR3 is 14 residues. The CDR3 coding sequence is TGTGCCAGCAGCTTAACACAGGGGGGCGACGAGCAGTACTTC. This sequence encodes CASSLTQGGDEQYF.

The chain couples TRBV5-5 to TRBJ1-2; no firm D call. The CDR3 runs 14 residues. V dropped 0 bases and J dropped 4 bases, with 10 bases sitting between them. Germline loops: CDR1 SGHKS, CDR2 YYEKEE (reference sequence). The CDR3 nucleotides are TGTGCCAGCAGCTTGGGAGGGATTTTCTATGGCTACACCTTC. Translation: CASSLGGIFYGYTF.

The chain has TRBV2 and TRBJ1-6; D ambiguous. CDR1 is SNHLY, CDR2 FYNNEI, per germline. Trimming took 7 bases from V and 6 from J, leaving 13 bases between them. This CDR3 has 14 amino acids. CDR3 nucleotide sequence: TGTGCCAGCAAGCGTCCAGAAAGTAATTCACCCCTCCACTTT. This sequence encodes CASKRPESNSPLHF.

The gene calls are TRBV9 and TRBJ2-5, with TRBD2 identical over 9 bases. Germline CDR1 SGDLS, CDR2 YYNGEE. The junction had 14 bases not matched to a gene; V was cut back by 3 bases and J by 2 bases. This CDR3 region has 18 residues. The CDR3 loop reads CASSGRGGLAGPQETQYF. CDR3 sequence (DNA): TGTGCCAGCAGCGGACGTGGAGGTCTAGCGGGACCTCAAGAGACCCAGTACTTC.

This chain links TRBV9 with TRBJ2-5; possible D gene TRBD2, 7 bases. Between the trimmed V and J ends, which lost 3 bases and 4 bases, there was a span of 19 bases. Germline V CDR1 and CDR2: SGDLS, YYNGEE. This CDR3 region has 16 residues. As DNA, the CDR3 is TGTGCCAGCAGCGGGCCCGGGGGCGGGAGCCGAGAGACCCAGTACTTC. Its translation: CASSGPGGGSRETQYF. The entire variable domain, with the rest obtained from reference TRBV9 and TRBJ2-5, is as follows: DSGVTQTPKHLITATGQRVTLRCSPRSGDLSVYWYQQSLDQGLQFLIQYYNGEERAKGNILERFSAQQFPDLHSELNLSSLELGDSALYFCASSGPGGGSRETQYFGPGTRLLVL.

This chain connects TRBV6-5 to TRBJ2-5; D might be TRBD1 (6 bases). Trimming took off 6 bases at V and 5 bases at J, with 22 bases between the two ends. Germline V gene lookup returns CDR1 MNHEY and CDR2 SVGAGI. The CDR3 covers 16 residues. The CDR3 reads CASRYHLTGGPETQYF. The CDR3 DNA follows: TGTGCCAGCAGGTACCATTTGACAGGAGGTCCGGAGACCCAGTACTTC.

This clone turned up a few times. V usage is TRBV27 and J usage is TRBJ1-2; 9 nucleotides line up with TRBD1. V lost 6 bases to trimming and J lost 3 bases; unmatched junction nucleotides: 2. The CDR3 loop spans 13 amino acids. Germline values: CDR1 MNHEY, CDR2 SMNVEV (reference sequence). CDR3 residues: CASRQGAHYGYTF. The CDR3 DNA sequence: TGTGCCAGCAGACAGGGGGCGCACTATGGCTACACCTTC.

The V gene is TRBV9, the J gene TRBJ1-1; TRBD1 might be the D (6 bases). This CDR3 region has 15 residues. Trimming took 0 bases from V and 5 from J, leaving 14 bases between them. Germline CDR1 and CDR2: SGDLS and YYNGEE. CDR3 nucleotide sequence: TGTGCCAGCAGCGTAGCCGGGACACTGGGGACTGAAGCTTTCTTT. Its translation is CASSVAGTLGTEAFF.

The gene calls are TRBV4-1 and TRBJ2-2; 7 bases are a match to TRBD2. With 0 bases clipped from V and 7 bases from J, the junction kept 5 bases outside the gene matches. CDR1 is MGHRA, CDR2 YSYEKL, per germline. The CDR3 sequence is 15 residues long. The CDR3 loop is CASSQDAGELGELFF. The CDR3 coding sequence is TGCGCCAGCAGCCAAGATGCGGGGGAGCTCGGGGAGCTGTTTTTT.

The V gene is TRBV19, the J gene TRBJ1-1; a weak D match, TRBD1 (5 bases). CDR1 and CDR2 from the germline V gene are LNHDA and SQIVND (reference sequence). Deletions cut 5 bases from V and 1 base from J, with 11 bases between. This CDR3 is built from 14 residues. The CDR3 spells CASSSTAPNTEAFF. CDR3 bases: TGTGCCAGTAGTTCGACAGCCCCGAACACTGAAGCTTTCTTT.

The chain carries TRBV4-1 and TRBJ2-1, with 7 bases identical to TRBD2. CDR1 MGHRA and CDR2 YSYEKL come from the germline V gene. Germline trimming cut 0 bases from V and 3 bases from J; bases unmatched to any gene: 11. This CDR3 region has 18 residues. The chain's CDR3 is CASSQEGTRELFYNEQFF. CDR3 in DNA: TGCGCCAGCAGCCAAGAGGGCACGCGGGAGTTGTTCTACAATGAGCAGTTCTTC.

The chain uses TRBV7-3 and TRBJ2-1; D is possibly TRBD2 (5 bases). Germline CDR1 and CDR2: SGHTA and FQGTGA. The CDR3 is 15 amino acids. V lost 6 bases and J 0 bases, leaving 12 bases between the germline ends. The CDR3 DNA sequence: TGTGCCAGCAGGAACCTTGGGAGCTCCTACAATGAGCAGTTCTTC. Translation: CASRNLGSSYNEQFF.

This chain links TRBV15 with TRBJ1-5; 9 bases align to TRBD1. The CDR3 covers 16 residues. Per germline, CDR1 LNHNV and CDR2 YYDKDF (reference sequence). V was clipped by 3 bases and J by 7 bases; unmatched bases: 10. The CDR3 DNA reads as TGTGCCACCAGCAGTGGGGACAGGGAAGGAGAACAGCCCCAGCATTTT. This translates into CATSSGDREGEQPQHF.

The chain carries TRBV1 and TRBJ2-7; whether TRBD2, the table's D call, matches the DNA was not checked. TRBV1 is an annotated pseudogene. The CDR3 is 10 amino acids. CDR3 residues: CTRAADEQYF. As DNA, the CDR3 is TGCACCAGAGCTGCGGACGAGCAGTACTTC.

As for this clone: The sample carries other DNA sequences with the same CDR3. The chain recombines TRBV29-1 with TRBJ2-2; D gene uncertain. This CDR3 region has 12 residues. Germline CDR1 and CDR2: SQVTM and ANQGSEA. The V gene lost 4 bases and the J gene lost 4 bases, with 7 bases spanning the gap. The CDR3 is CSVVGSTGELFF. DNA for the CDR3: TGCAGCGTTGTCGGGTCCACCGGGGAGCTGTTTTTT.

The V gene is TRBV7-3, the J gene TRBJ2-2, with 14 bases matching TRBD2. Germline CDR1 SGHTA, CDR2 FQGTGA. V lost 3 bases, J lost 5 bases, and 5 bases stayed unmatched. CDR3 length: 17 residues. The CDR3 loop is CASSFGLAGGGTGELFF. CDR3 sequence (DNA): TGTGCCAGCAGCTTTGGACTAGCGGGAGGCGGAACCGGGGAGCTGTTTTTT.

This clone was observed a handful of times. This chain links TRBV27 with TRBJ2-7; TRBD2 agrees at 9 bases. With 6 bases clipped from V and 4 bases from J, the junction kept 7 bases outside the gene matches. The CDR3 runs 14 residues. Germline loops: CDR1 MNHEY, CDR2 SMNVEV (reference sequence). The CDR3 DNA follows: TGTGCCAGCAGCCCTAGGACTAGCGCGTACGAGCAGTACTTC. Encoded protein: CASSPRTSAYEQYF.

V and J are TRBV27 and TRBJ2-7, with TRBD2 as a possible D gene (7 bases). Germline CDR1 is MNHEY and CDR2 is SMNVEV (reference sequence). Trimming pared 2 bases from V and 2 bases from J, leaving 10 bases between. This CDR3 contains 14 residues. CDR3 sequence reads: CASSLAGAPYEQYF. The CDR3 DNA sequence: TGTGCCAGCAGTTTAGCGGGGGCCCCCTACGAGCAGTACTTC.

The V call is TRBV9, the J call TRBJ2-3; 12 bases agree with TRBD2. The length of the CDR3 is 16 residues. Germline loops: CDR1 SGDLS, CDR2 YYNGEE. The V segment lost 3 bases and the J segment 2 bases; nucleotides outside the gene matches: 4. The CDR3 coding sequence is TGTGCCAGCAGCGCCGGACTAGCGGGACTCACAGATACGCAGTATTTT. This translates into CASSAGLAGLTDTQYF.

The chain employs TRBV28 and TRBJ1-1; 8 bases fit TRBD1. Trimming removed 3 bases from V and 2 bases from J; junction bases left unmatched: 11. Germline CDR1 MDHEN, CDR2 SYDVKM. The CDR3 has 17 amino acids. Here the CDR3 reads CASSLFPGGTGNTEAFF. The CDR3 DNA reads TGTGCCAGCAGTTTGTTTCCAGGAGGGACAGGCAACACTGAAGCTTTCTTT.

V and J are TRBV27 and TRBJ2-1; 10 nucleotides agree with TRBD2. The V gene's germline CDR1 is MNHEY and CDR2 SMNVEV (reference sequence). V lost 6 bases, J lost 3 bases, and 5 bases stayed unmatched. This CDR3 has 15 residues. CDR3 in DNA: TGTGCCAGCAGGATTAGCGGGAGGATCTACAATGAGCAGTTCTTC. The encoded protein is CASRISGRIYNEQFF.

A single count supports this clone. The chain is built from TRBV28 and TRBJ2-1; 13 bases map to TRBD2. V was pared by 4 bases and J by 13 bases, with 19 bases of the junction left unmatched. From germline, CDR1 is MDHEN and CDR2 SYDVKM. The CDR3 covers 18 residues. The CDR3 bases are TGTGCCAGCAGTTCCCGGACTAGCGGGAGTCTTTCAGTTAGGGGCCAGTTCTTC. This encodes CASSSRTSGSLSVRGQFF. The full variable domain, in which reference TRBV28 and TRBJ2-1 provide the parts outside the CDR3, is DVKVTQSSRYLVKRTGEKVFLECVQDMDHENMFWYRQDPGLGLRLIYFSYDVKMKEKGDIPEGYSVSREKKERFSLILESASTNQTSMYLCASSSRTSGSLSVRGQFFGPGTRLTVL.

The chain couples TRBV29-1 to TRBJ2-1, with 7 nucleotides matching TRBD2. This CDR3 comprises 15 residues. J gave up 9 bases and V 4 bases, and 15 bases lay outside the gene matches. CDR1 is SQVTM and CDR2 is ANQGSEA in the germline V gene. CDR3 region: CSVVGRGIVSGEQFF. For the CDR3, the DNA is TGCAGCGTTGTTGGGCGGGGGATTGTCAGCGGTGAGCAGTTCTTC.

The V call is TRBV4-3, the J call TRBJ2-7; D perhaps matches TRBD2 (5 bases). The CDR3 consists of 15 residues. Between the trimmed V and J ends, which lost 1 base and 2 bases, there was a span of 12 bases. Germline CDR1 LGHNA, CDR2 YSLEER. The CDR3 sequence: CASSQGTREPYEQYF. DNA of the CDR3: TGCGCCAGCAGCCAAGGGACGAGGGAACCCTACGAGCAGTACTTC.